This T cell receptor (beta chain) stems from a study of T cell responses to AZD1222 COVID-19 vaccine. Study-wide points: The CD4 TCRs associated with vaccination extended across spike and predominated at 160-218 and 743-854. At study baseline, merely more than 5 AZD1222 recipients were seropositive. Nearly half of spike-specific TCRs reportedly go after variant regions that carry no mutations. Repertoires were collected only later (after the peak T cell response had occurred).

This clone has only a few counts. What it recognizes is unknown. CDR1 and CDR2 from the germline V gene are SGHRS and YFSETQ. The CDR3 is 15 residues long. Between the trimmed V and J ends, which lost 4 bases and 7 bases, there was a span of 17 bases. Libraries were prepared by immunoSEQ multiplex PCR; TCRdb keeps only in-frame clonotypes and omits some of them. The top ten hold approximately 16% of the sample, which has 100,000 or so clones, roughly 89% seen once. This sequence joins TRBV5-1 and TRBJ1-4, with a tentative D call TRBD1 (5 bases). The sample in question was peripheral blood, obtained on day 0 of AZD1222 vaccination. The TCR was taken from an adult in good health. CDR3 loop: CASSPAGDPSEKLFF. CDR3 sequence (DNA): TGCGCCAGCAGCCCCGCTGGGGACCCTAGTGAAAAACTGTTTTTT. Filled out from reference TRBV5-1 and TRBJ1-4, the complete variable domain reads KAGVTQTPRYLIKTRGQQVTLSCSPISGHRSVSWYQQTPGQGLQFLFEYFSETQRNKGNFPGRFSGRQFSNSRSEMNVSTLELGDSALYLCASSPAGDPSEKLFFGSGTQLSVL.